The clone carrying this T cell receptor beta chain was detected ten times or more. Antigen: not known. The data were taken from a study of T-cell reconstitution after alpha-beta-depleted transplantation in children. Points from the study as a whole: Approximately two months post-transplant, alpha-beta T cells reportedly originated from several hundred expanded graft clones.

The TCRbeta library incorporated unique molecular identifiers. One entry per CDR3 protein results from TCRdb running MiXCR on the PCR reads. The data contain about 70,000 distinct CDR3 sequences, 11% of them singletons. This CDR3 is 14 amino acids long. V was shortened by 6 bases and J by 4 bases, with 18 bases between the two germline ends. In germline, CDR1 is DFQATT, CDR2 SNEGSKA (reference sequence). The sample here was PBMCs, taken before TCRalphabeta/CD19-depleted stem cell transplant. This TCR came from a boy between 10 and 17 years old with acute myeloid leukemia, due to receive a stem cell transplant. The V call is TRBV20-1, the J call TRBJ1-1; no clear D gene. In DNA form, the CDR3 reads TGCAGTGCCTCGAGGGCGGTTAGGGCCACTGAAGCTTTCTTT. This encodes CSASRAVRATEAFF.